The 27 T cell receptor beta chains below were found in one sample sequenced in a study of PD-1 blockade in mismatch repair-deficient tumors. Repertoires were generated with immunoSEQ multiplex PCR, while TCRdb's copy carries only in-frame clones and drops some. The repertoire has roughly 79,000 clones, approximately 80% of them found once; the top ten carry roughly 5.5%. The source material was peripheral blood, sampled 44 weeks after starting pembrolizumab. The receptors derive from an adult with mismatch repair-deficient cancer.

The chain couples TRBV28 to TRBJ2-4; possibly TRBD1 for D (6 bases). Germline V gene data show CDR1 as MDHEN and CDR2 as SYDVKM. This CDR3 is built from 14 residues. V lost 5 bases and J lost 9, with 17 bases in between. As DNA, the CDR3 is TGTGCCAGCAGTGTAAGGACAGTCGGGGCCATTCAGTACTTC. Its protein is CASSVRTVGAIQYF.

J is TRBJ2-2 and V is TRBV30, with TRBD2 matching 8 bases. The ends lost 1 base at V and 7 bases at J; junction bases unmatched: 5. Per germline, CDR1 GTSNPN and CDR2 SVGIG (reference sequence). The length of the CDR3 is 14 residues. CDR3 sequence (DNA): TGTGCCTGGAGTGCCGGGAGGGCCATCGGGGAGCTGTTTTTT. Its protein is CAWSAGRAIGELFF.

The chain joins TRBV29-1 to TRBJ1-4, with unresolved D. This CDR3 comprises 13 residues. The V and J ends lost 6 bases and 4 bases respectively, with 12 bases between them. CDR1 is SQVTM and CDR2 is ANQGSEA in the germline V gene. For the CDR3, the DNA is TGCAGCGTAGCCAACGGGTATAATGAAAAACTGTTTTTT. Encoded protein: CSVANGYNEKLFF.

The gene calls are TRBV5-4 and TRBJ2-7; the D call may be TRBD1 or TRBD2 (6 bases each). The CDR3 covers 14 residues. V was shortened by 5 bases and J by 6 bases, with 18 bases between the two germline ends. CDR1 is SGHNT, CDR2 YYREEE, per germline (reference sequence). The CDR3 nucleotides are TGTGCCAGCAGTACCGTCGCCGGAGGGGGCGAGCAGTACTTC. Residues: CASSTVAGGGEQYF.

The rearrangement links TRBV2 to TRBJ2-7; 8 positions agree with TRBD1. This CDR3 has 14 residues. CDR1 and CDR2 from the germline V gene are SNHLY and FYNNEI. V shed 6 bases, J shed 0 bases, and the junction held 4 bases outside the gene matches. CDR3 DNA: TGTGCCAGCAGGTCCACAGGGGGCTCCTACGAGCAGTACTTC. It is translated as CASRSTGGSYEQYF.

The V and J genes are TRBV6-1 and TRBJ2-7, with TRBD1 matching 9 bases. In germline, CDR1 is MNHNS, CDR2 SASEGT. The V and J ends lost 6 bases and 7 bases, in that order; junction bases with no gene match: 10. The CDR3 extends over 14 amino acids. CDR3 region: CASRGTGPWGEQYF. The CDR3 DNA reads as TGTGCCAGCAGGGGGACAGGGCCGTGGGGGGAGCAGTACTTC.

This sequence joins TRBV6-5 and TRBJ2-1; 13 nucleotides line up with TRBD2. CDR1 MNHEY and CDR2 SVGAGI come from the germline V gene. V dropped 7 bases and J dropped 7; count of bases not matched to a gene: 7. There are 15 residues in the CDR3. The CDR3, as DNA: TGTGCCAGCACCAGTGGGACTAGCGGGGTAAATGAGCAGTTCTTC. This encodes CASTSGTSGVNEQFF.

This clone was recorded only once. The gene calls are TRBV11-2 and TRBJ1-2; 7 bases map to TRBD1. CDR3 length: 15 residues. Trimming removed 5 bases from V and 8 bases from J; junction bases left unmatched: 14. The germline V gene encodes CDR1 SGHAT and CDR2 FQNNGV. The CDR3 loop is CASSLGAQGLEGYTF. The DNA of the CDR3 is TGTGCCAGCAGCCTGGGCGCACAGGGGCTGGAGGGCTACACCTTC.

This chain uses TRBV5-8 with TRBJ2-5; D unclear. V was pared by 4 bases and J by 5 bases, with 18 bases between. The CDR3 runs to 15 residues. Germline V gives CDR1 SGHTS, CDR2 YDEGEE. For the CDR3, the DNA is TGTGCCAGCAGCATCGGGCCGCATTTGCGGGAGACCCAGTACTTC. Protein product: CASSIGPHLRETQYF. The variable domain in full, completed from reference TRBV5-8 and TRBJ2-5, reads EAGVTQSPTHLIKTRGQQATLRCSPISGHTSVYWYQQALGLGLQFLLWYDEGEERNRGNFPPRFSGRQFPNYSSELNVNALELEDSALYLCASSIGPHLRETQYFGPGTRLLVL.

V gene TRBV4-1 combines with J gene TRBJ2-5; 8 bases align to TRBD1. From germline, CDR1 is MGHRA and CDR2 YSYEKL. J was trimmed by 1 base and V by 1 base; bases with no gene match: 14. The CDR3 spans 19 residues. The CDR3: CASSQVSWRTGPRQETQYF. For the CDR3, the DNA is TGCGCCAGCAGCCAAGTGTCTTGGAGGACAGGGCCCCGCCAAGAGACCCAGTACTTC.

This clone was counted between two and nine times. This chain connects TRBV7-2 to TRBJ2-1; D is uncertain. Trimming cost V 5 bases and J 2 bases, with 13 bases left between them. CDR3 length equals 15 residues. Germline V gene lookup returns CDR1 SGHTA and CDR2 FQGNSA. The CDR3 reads CASSLLVATYNEQFF. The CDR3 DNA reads TGTGCCAGCAGCCTCCTCGTGGCAACCTACAATGAGCAGTTCTTC.

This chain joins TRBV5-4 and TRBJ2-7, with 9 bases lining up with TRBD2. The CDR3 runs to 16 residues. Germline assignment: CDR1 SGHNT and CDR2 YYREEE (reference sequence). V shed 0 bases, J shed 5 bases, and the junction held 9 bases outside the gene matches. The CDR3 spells CASSLAPSGIDDEQYF. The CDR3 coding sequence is TGTGCCAGCAGCTTGGCGCCTAGCGGGATCGACGACGAGCAGTACTTC.

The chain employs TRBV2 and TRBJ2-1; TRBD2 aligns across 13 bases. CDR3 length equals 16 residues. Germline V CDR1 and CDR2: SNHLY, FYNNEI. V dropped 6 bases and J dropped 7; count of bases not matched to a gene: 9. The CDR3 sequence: CASSNPGLAGNNEQFF. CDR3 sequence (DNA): TGTGCCAGCAGCAATCCGGGACTAGCGGGAAATAATGAGCAGTTCTTC.

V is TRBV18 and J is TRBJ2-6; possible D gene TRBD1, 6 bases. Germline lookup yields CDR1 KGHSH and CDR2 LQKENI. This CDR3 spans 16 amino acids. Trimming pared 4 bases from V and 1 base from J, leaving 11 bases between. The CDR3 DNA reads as TGTGCCAGCTCACTGGATCAGGGGTCTGGGGCCAACGTCCTGACTTTC. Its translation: CASSLDQGSGANVLTF.

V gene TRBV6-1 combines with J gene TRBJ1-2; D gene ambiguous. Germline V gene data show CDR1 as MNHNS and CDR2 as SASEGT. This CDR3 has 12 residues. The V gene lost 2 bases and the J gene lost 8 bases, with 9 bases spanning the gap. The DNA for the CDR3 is TGTGCCAGCAGTGAATATATAGCCGGCTACACCTTC. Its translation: CASSEYIAGYTF.

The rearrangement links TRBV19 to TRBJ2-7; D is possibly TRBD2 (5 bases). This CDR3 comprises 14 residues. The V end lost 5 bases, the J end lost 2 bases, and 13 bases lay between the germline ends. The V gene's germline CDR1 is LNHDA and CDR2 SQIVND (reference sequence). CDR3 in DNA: TGTGCCAGTAGTGCAGGACGGGAAGCCTACGAGCAGTACTTC. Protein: CASSAGREAYEQYF.

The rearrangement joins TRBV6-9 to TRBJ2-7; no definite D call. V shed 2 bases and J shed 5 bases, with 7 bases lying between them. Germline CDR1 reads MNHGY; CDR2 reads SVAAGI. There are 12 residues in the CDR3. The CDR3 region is CASSYTIDEQYF. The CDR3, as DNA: TGTGCCAGCAGTTATACTATAGACGAGCAGTACTTC.

The CDR3, as DNA: TGTGCCAGCAGCCTCCAAGCGGGGCTAGCGGGAGGGCCGAGCACAGATACGCAGTATTTT. Protein product: CASSLQAGLAGGPSTDTQYF. The chain has TRBV4-2 and TRBJ2-3; TRBD2 agrees at 12 bases. The trim removed 4 bases at V and 0 bases at J, leaving 14 bases unmatched. CDR1 LGHNA and CDR2 YNFKEQ come from the germline V gene. This CDR3 has 20 residues.

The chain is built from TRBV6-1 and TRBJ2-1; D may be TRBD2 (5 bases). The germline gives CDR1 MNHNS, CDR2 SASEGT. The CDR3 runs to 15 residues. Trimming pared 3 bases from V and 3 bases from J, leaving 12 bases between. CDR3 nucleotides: TGTGCCAGCAGTGATGAGTTGGCGGGCTACAATGAGCAGTTCTTC. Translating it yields CASSDELAGYNEQFF.

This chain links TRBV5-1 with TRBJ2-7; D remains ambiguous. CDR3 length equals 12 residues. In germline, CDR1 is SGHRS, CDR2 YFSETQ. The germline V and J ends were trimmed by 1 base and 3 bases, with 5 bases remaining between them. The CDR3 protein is CASSLKGYEQYF. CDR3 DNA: TGCGCCAGCAGCTTGAAGGGCTACGAGCAGTACTTC.

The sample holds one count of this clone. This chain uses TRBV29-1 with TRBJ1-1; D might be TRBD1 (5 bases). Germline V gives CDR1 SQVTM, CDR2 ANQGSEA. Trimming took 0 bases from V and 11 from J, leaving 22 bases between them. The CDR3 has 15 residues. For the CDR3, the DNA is TGCAGCGTTGAAGAGCAGGCCGGGACTCCGGGGCAGGCTTTCTTT. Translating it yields CSVEEQAGTPGQAFF.

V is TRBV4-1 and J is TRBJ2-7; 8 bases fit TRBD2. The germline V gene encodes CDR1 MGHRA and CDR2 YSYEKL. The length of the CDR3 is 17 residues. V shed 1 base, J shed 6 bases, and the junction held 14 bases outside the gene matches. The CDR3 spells CASSQVGLASLGGEQYF. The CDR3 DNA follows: TGCGCCAGCAGCCAAGTCGGACTAGCCAGCTTAGGTGGCGAGCAGTACTTC.

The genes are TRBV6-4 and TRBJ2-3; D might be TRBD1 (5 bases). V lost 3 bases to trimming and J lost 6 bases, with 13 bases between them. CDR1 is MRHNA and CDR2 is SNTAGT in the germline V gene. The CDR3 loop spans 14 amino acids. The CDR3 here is CASSESGSRDTQYF. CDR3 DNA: TGTGCCAGCAGTGAATCAGGGTCACGCGATACGCAGTATTTT.

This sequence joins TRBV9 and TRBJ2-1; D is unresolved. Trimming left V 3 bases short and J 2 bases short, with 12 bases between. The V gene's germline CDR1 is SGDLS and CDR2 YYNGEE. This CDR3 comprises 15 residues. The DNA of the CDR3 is TGTGCCAGCAGCGCCCTAGACATAGCCTACAATGAGCAGTTCTTC. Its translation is CASSALDIAYNEQFF. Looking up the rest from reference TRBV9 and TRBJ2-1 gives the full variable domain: DSGVTQTPKHLITATGQRVTLRCSPRSGDLSVYWYQQSLDQGLQFLIQYYNGEERAKGNILERFSAQQFPDLHSELNLSSLELGDSALYFCASSALDIAYNEQFFGPGTRLTVL.

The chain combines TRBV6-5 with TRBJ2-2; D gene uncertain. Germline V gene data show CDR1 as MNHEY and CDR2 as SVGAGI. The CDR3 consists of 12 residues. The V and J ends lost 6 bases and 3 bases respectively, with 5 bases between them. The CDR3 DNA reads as TGTGCCAGCAGACGAGACACCGGGGAGCTGTTTTTT. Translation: CASRRDTGELFF.

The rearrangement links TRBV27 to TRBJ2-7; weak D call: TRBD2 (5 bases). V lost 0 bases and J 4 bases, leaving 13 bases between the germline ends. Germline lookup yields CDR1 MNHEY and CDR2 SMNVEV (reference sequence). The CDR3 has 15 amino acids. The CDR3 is CASSLSSAVSYEQYF. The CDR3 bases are TGTGCCAGCAGTTTATCTAGCGCTGTGTCATACGAGCAGTACTTC.

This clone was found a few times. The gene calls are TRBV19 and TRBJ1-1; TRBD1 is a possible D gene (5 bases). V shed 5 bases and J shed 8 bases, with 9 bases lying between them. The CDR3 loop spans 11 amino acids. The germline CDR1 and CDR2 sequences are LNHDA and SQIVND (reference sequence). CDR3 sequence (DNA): TGTGCCAGTAGTGTTGGGACGGAAGCTTTCTTT. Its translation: CASSVGTEAFF.